One sample yielded the 20 T cell receptor beta chains listed below, sequenced in a study of T cells in Graves' hyperthyroidism and ophthalmopathy. The TCR beta CDR3 regions underwent amplification using RNA transcripts as the source. HTBI primers were used for first-round RT-PCR of the TCR CDR3. TCRdb called the multiplex PCR reads again in MiXCR, with one record for every CDR3 protein. The data show about 570,000 distinct CDR3 sequences, approximately 14% seen once. The sample taken for sequencing was blood. Receptor source: a woman aged 40 to 50 with Graves' hyperthyroidism.

In its sample, this clonotype was seen many times. This chain joins TRBV15 and TRBJ1-1; 9 bases match TRBD1. The V segment lost 5 bases and the J segment 3 bases; nucleotides outside the gene matches: 4. This CDR3 has 14 residues. From germline, CDR1 is LNHNV and CDR2 YYDKDF (reference sequence). DNA for the CDR3: TGTGCCACCAGCGATACAGGGGGCGACACTGAAGCTTTCTTT. This gives the protein CATSDTGGDTEAFF.

Many counts were recorded for this clonotype. The chain has TRBV12-3 or TRBV12-4 and TRBJ1-1, with no clear D. V dropped 3 bases and J dropped 5 bases, with 10 bases sitting between them. There are 13 residues in the CDR3. CDR3 sequence reads: CASSFSGVTEAFF. CDR3 DNA: TGTGCCAGCAGTTTTTCCGGGGTTACTGAAGCTTTCTTT.

This clonotype was observed a handful of times. This chain uses TRBV19 with TRBJ2-2; 7 bases are shared with TRBD1. V lost 4 bases, J lost 5 bases, and 7 bases stayed unmatched. CDR3 length equals 15 residues. Germline assignment: CDR1 LNHDA and CDR2 SQIVND (reference sequence). CDR3: CASSSRQGLTGELFF. CDR3 in DNA: TGTGCCAGTAGTAGCCGACAGGGCCTAACCGGGGAGCTGTTTTTT.

There are a few counts of this clonotype. The chain links TRBV27 to TRBJ1-1; 7 nucleotides agree with TRBD1. CDR3 length: 14 amino acids. Germline CDR1 and CDR2: MNHEY and SMNVEV (reference sequence). The V gene end was trimmed by 6 bases and the J gene end by 1 base; junction bases not matched to a gene: 5. CDR3 sequence reads: CASRAGGRNTEAFF. Written as DNA, the CDR3 is TGTGCCAGCAGAGCAGGGGGAAGGAACACTGAAGCTTTCTTT.

This clonotype turned up a few times. The chain links TRBV7-2 to TRBJ2-7; D is uncertain. The CDR3 is 15 amino acids. The germline V and J ends were trimmed by 1 base and 0 bases, with 10 bases remaining between them. CDR1 SGHTA and CDR2 FQGNSA come from the germline V gene. The CDR3 DNA reads TGTGCCAGCAGCTTAGTTGCGGTTGTCTCCTACGAGCAGTACTTC. The encoded protein is CASSLVAVVSYEQYF.

J is TRBJ2-5 and V is TRBV19; D is undetermined. The CDR3 contains 13 residues. V lost 3 bases to trimming and J lost 4 bases, with 9 bases between them. Germline V gene data show CDR1 as LNHDA and CDR2 as SQIVND (reference sequence). The CDR3 loop reads CASSILQGETQYF. For the CDR3, the DNA is TGTGCCAGTAGTATTCTACAAGGAGAGACCCAGTACTTC. The complete variable domain, with remaining parts taken from reference TRBV19 and TRBJ2-5, reads DGGITQSPKYLFRKEGQNVTLSCEQNLNHDAMYWYRQDPGQGLRLIYYSQIVNDFQKGDIAEGYSVSREKKESFPLTVTSAQKNPTAFYLCASSILQGETQYFGPGTRLLVL.

V and J are TRBV12-3 or TRBV12-4 and TRBJ2-1, with 10 positions matching TRBD2. The length of the CDR3 is 17 residues. V lost 6 bases to trimming and J lost 4 bases; unmatched junction nucleotides: 12. CDR3 region: CASSVQAGGPVYNEQFF. The CDR3 nucleotides read TGTGCCAGCAGCGTTCAAGCGGGAGGGCCAGTGTACAATGAGCAGTTCTTC.

This rearrangement joins TRBV14 to TRBJ2-1, with 12 positions matching TRBD2. Germline V gives CDR1 SGHDN, CDR2 FVKESK. The V and J ends lost 0 bases and 7 bases, in that order; junction bases with no gene match: 7. The CDR3 is 17 residues long. CDR3 in amino acids: CASSQDLTSGRYNEQFF. The CDR3 bases are TGTGCCAGCAGCCAAGATCTGACTAGCGGGAGATATAATGAGCAGTTCTTC.

This clonotype was seen at least ten times. The chain recombines TRBV27 with TRBJ2-7; TRBD1 might be the D (5 bases). The V gene lost 0 bases and the J gene lost 6 bases, with 12 bases spanning the gap. The CDR3 contains 14 residues. Germline V CDR1 and CDR2: MNHEY, SMNVEV (reference sequence). CDR3 nucleotide sequence: TGTGCCAGCAGTTTATCTGGCAGGGTAGGCGAGCAGTACTTC. Translating gives CASSLSGRVGEQYF.

This clonotype showed up many times. This chain joins TRBV18 and TRBJ2-1, with TRBD2 matching 8 bases. V dropped 3 bases and J dropped 7; count of bases not matched to a gene: 11. Germline CDR1 is KGHSH and CDR2 is LQKENI. This CDR3 is 16 amino acids long. In DNA, the CDR3 is TGTGCCAGCTCACCCGCGGGGGGAAGGGGCCCGAATGAGCAGTTCTTC. It encodes CASSPAGGRGPNEQFF.

The J gene is TRBJ1-4, the V gene TRBV7-9; no clear D. Germline V gene data show CDR1 as SEHNR and CDR2 as FQNEAQ (reference sequence). The CDR3 covers 15 residues. Trimming left V 4 bases short and J 8 bases short, with 17 bases between. Written as DNA, the CDR3 is TGTGCCAGCAGCTCACCACCTTTAGATGAGGAAAAACTGTTTTTT. Residues: CASSSPPLDEEKLFF.

This clonotype has just a few counts. The chain couples TRBV20-1 to TRBJ2-3, with D hard to call. The CDR3 length is 15 residues. CDR1 DFQATT and CDR2 SNEGSKA come from the germline V gene (reference sequence). V shed 2 bases and J shed 3 bases, with 15 bases lying between them. Written as DNA, the CDR3 is TGCAGTGCTAGATATCCTGGAGCTGCGACAGATACGCAGTATTTT. Translation: CSARYPGAATDTQYF.

The CDR3 spells CASSPFRDYNEQFF. The CDR3 DNA reads as TGTGCCAGCAGCCCATTCCGGGATTACAATGAGCAGTTCTTC. V gene TRBV14 combines with J gene TRBJ2-1, with D possibly TRBD2 on 5 matching bases. V lost 4 bases, J lost 4 bases, and 11 bases lay in between. The CDR3 covers 14 residues. Germline V lookup: CDR1 SGHDN, CDR2 FVKESK. Full variable domain (rest looked up from reference TRBV14 and TRBJ2-1): EAGVTQFPSHSVIEKGQTVTLRCDPISGHDNLYWYRRVMGKEIKFLLHFVKESKQDESGMPNNRFLAERTGGTYSTLKVQPAELEDSGVYFCASSPFRDYNEQFFGPGTRLTVL.

About this clonotype itself: It is unclear where the CDR3 begins or ends on the DNA, so no DNA is shown, and the CDR3 is as TCRdb lists it. The chain uses TRBV11-2 and TRBJ2-5. With termini counted, the CDR3 has 16 amino acids. Germline-derived CDR1 and CDR2 are SGHAT and FQNNGV. The CDR3 loop reads CASSSVAVTFQETQYF.

This clonotype came up a few times. This sequence joins TRBV2 and TRBJ1-3, with a tentative D call TRBD1 (6 bases). Germline V gene data show CDR1 as SNHLY and CDR2 as FYNNEI. Trimming shortened V by 5 bases and J by 4 bases, and 12 bases separated the two germline ends. The CDR3 extends over 14 amino acids. Here the CDR3 DNA reads TGTGCCAGCAGTCAGACAGGAATAGGAAACACCATATATTTT. Its translation: CASSQTGIGNTIYF.

This clonotype was observed at least ten times. This chain connects TRBV30 to TRBJ2-7, with D tentatively TRBD1 (6 bases). In germline, CDR1 is GTSNPN, CDR2 SVGIG (reference sequence). The V and J ends lost 0 bases and 4 bases respectively, with 10 bases between them. The CDR3 has 13 residues. The CDR3 spells CAWSVLRGYEQYF. The CDR3 DNA is TGTGCCTGGAGTGTACTAAGGGGGTACGAGCAGTACTTC.

This clonotype occurred many times. The chain joins TRBV5-1 to TRBJ2-3; D unclear. V was pared by 1 base and J by 2 bases, with 5 bases between. Germline V CDR1 and CDR2: SGHRS, YFSETQ. CDR3 length: 13 residues. The CDR3 DNA sequence: TGCGCCAGCAGCTTGAACCCCACAGATACGCAGTATTTT. It is translated as CASSLNPTDTQYF.

This rearrangement joins TRBV4-1 to TRBJ2-1, with 9 bases lining up with TRBD1. Trimming took 0 bases from V and 6 from J; bases not matched to a gene: 3. Germline loops: CDR1 MGHRA, CDR2 YSYEKL. The CDR3 covers 15 residues. This chain's CDR3 is CASSQDWTGANEQFF. The CDR3 DNA reads TGCGCCAGCAGCCAAGACTGGACAGGGGCCAATGAGCAGTTCTTC.

In its sample, this clonotype was seen many times. V and J are TRBV5-5 and TRBJ2-1; 14 bases match TRBD2. The V gene's germline CDR1 is SGHKS and CDR2 YYEKEE (reference sequence). CDR3 length equals 17 residues. Trimming at V came to 4 bases and at J to 7 bases, leaving 10 bases not matched to a gene. CDR3 residues: CASSDATSGRAGNEQFF. The CDR3 nucleotides are TGTGCCAGCAGCGACGCGACTAGCGGGAGGGCCGGAAATGAGCAGTTCTTC.

The chain has TRBV20-1 and TRBJ1-6, with no clear D. Per the germline V gene, CDR1 is DFQATT and CDR2 is SNEGSKA (reference sequence). The CDR3 spans 13 residues. Trimming shortened V by 3 bases and J by 10 bases, and 13 bases separated the two germline ends. The CDR3 bases are TGCAGTGCTAGGCAAGGGAGCGAGTCACCCCTCCACTTT. The encoded protein is CSARQGSESPLHF.